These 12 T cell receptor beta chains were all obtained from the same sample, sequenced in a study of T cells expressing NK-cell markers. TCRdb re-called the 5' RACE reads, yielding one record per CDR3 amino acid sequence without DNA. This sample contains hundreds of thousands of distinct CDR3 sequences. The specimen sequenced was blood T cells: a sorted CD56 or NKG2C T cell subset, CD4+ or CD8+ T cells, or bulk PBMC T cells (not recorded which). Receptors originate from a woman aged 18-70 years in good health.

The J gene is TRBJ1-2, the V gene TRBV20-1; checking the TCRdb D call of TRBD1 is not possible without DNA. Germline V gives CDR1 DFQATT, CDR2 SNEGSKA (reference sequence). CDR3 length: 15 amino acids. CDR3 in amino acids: CSARGGGAIFYGYTF.

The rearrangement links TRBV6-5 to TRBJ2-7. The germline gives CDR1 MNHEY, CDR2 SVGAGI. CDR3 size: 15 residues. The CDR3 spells CASSYSRDGPYEQYF.

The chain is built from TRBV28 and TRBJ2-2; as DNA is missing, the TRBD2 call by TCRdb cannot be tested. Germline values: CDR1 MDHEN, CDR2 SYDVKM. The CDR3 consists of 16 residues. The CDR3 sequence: CASSSPTSGKTGELFF.

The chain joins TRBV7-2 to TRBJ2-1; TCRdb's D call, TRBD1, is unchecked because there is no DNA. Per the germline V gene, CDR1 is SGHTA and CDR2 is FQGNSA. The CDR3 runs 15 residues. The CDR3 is CASSHSGAGYNEQFF.

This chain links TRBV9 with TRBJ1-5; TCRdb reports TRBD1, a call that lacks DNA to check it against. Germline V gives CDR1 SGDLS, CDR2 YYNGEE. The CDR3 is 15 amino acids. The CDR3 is CASSAGPLSNQPQHF.

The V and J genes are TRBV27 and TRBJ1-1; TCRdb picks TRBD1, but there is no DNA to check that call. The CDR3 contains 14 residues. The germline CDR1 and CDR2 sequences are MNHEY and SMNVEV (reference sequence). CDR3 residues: CASSLDRGWSEAFF.

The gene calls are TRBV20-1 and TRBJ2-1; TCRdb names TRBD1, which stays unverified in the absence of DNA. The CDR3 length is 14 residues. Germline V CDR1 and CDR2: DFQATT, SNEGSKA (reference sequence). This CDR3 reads CSARASAGHNEQFF.

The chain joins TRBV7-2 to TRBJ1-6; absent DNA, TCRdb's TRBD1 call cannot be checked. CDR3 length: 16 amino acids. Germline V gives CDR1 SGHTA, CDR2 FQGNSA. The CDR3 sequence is CASSPGGRYHNSPLHF.

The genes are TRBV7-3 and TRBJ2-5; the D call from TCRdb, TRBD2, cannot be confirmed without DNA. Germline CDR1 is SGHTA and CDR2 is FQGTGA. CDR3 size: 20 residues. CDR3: CASSLNPGTSRSWGQETQYF.

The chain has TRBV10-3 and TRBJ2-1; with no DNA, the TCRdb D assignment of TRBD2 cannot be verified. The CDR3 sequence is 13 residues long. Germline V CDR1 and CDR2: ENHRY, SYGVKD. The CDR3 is CAIRGIAYNEQFF.

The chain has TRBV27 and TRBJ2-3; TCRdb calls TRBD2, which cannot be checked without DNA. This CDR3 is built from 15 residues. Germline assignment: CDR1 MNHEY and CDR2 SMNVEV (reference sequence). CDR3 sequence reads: CASIPSGTGTDTQYF.

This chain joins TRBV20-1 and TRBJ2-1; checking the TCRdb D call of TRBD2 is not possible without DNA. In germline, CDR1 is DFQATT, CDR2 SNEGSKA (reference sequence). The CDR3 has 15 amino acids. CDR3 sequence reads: CSAGKTSGALGEQFF.